These T cell receptor beta chains were read from a single sample in a study of cytomegalovirus exposure and HLA in healthy donors. Method: immunoSEQ multiplex PCR; TCRdb's copy keeps in-frame clones and lacks some. The sample lists more than 65,000 clones; over 60% were seen once. Sequencing was done on a sample of PBMCs. These receptors originate from a man aged 35 to 55 in good health and CMV-seronegative. Each CDR3 is given with its conserved first and last residue. Fields, in order: CDR3 protein, CDR3 DNA, J gene, clone size, D gene, V gene. A D gene is named only where the DNA matches it firmly. The size of a clone is reported for some rows only, either as once, few or many, or as a class for expanded clones.

cdr3_aa: CAIRGDFYEQYF
cdr3_nt: TGTGCCATCAGGGGGGACTTCTACGAGCAGTACTTC
j_call: TRBJ2-7
clone_size: .
d_call: .
v_call: TRBV10-3

cdr3_aa: CASAITGPSYEQYF
cdr3_nt: TGTGCCAGCGCTATTACTGGGCCCTCCTACGAGCAGTACTTC
j_call: TRBJ2-7
clone_size: .
d_call: .
v_call: TRBV6-5

cdr3_aa: CASSGQGVGTEAFF
cdr3_nt: TGTGCCAGCAGCGGACAGGGGGTGGGAACTGAAGCTTTCTTT
j_call: TRBJ1-1
clone_size: once
d_call: TRBD1
v_call: TRBV9

cdr3_aa: CASSPREGSYNEQFF
cdr3_nt: TGTGCCAGCAGCCCCAGGGAGGGTTCCTACAATGAGCAGTTCTTC
j_call: TRBJ2-1
clone_size: .
d_call: TRBD2
v_call: TRBV9

cdr3_aa: CASSGQTKDQPQHF
cdr3_nt: TGTGCCAGCAGTGGACAGACAAAGGATCAGCCCCAGCATTTT
j_call: TRBJ1-5
clone_size: .
d_call: .
v_call: TRBV2

cdr3_aa: CASSPFVNTEAFF
cdr3_nt: TGTGCCAGCAGCCCGTTTGTGAACACTGAAGCTTTCTTT
j_call: TRBJ1-1
clone_size: .
d_call: .
v_call: TRBV7-9

cdr3_aa: CASSQYAGQGAYQPQHF
cdr3_nt: TGCGCCAGCAGCCAATATGCCGGACAGGGGGCATATCAGCCCCAGCATTTT
j_call: TRBJ1-5
clone_size: few
d_call: TRBD1
v_call: TRBV4-1

cdr3_aa: CASSLGGPTEAFF
cdr3_nt: TGTGCCAGCAGCCTAGGGGGCCCCACTGAAGCTTTCTTT
j_call: TRBJ1-1
clone_size: .
d_call: TRBD1
v_call: TRBV27

cdr3_aa: CASSDGTVPTYEQYF
cdr3_nt: TGTGCCAGTAGTGACGGGACAGTACCGACCTACGAGCAGTACTTC
j_call: TRBJ2-7
clone_size: .
d_call: TRBD1
v_call: TRBV19

cdr3_aa: CASSETGAVNQPQHF
cdr3_nt: TGCGCCAGCAGCGAAACAGGGGCCGTCAATCAGCCCCAGCATTTT
j_call: TRBJ1-5
clone_size: few
d_call: TRBD1
v_call: TRBV4-1

cdr3_aa: CASSQGGRANYGYTF
cdr3_nt: TGTGCCAGCAGCCAAGGGGGCAGGGCCAACTATGGCTACACCTTC
j_call: TRBJ1-2
clone_size: once
d_call: .
v_call: TRBV14

cdr3_aa: CASSLGRAGGYEKLFF
cdr3_nt: TGTGCCAGCAGCTTAGGAAGGGCAGGGGGCTATGAAAAACTGTTTTTT
j_call: TRBJ1-4
clone_size: .
d_call: TRBD1
v_call: TRBV7-2

cdr3_aa: CASSTETYYEQYF
cdr3_nt: TGCGCCAGCAGCACGGAGACTTACTACGAGCAGTACTTC
j_call: TRBJ2-7
clone_size: .
d_call: .
v_call: TRBV5-1

cdr3_aa: CASRGLGRINTGELFF
cdr3_nt: TGTGCCAGCCGAGGGTTGGGTAGGATAAACACCGGGGAGCTGTTTTTT
j_call: TRBJ2-2
clone_size: many
d_call: .
v_call: TRBV2

cdr3_aa: CASSALAGNTGELFF
cdr3_nt: TGTGCCAGCAGTGCCCTAGCGGGGAACACCGGGGAGCTGTTTTTT
j_call: TRBJ2-2
clone_size: .
d_call: TRBD2
v_call: TRBV25-1

cdr3_aa: CASSSGDKPNEKLFF
cdr3_nt: TGTGCCAGCAGCTCAGGGGACAAACCTAATGAAAAACTGTTTTTT
j_call: TRBJ1-4
clone_size: .
d_call: .
v_call: TRBV7-9

cdr3_aa: CASSFSSGGAFEETQYF
cdr3_nt: TGTGCCAGCAGCTTTTCTAGCGGGGGGGCTTTCGAAGAGACCCAGTACTTC
j_call: TRBJ2-5
clone_size: .
d_call: TRBD2
v_call: TRBV5-4

cdr3_aa: CASSRGGTGELFF
cdr3_nt: TGTGCCAGCAGCCGAGGAGGTACCGGGGAGCTGTTTTTT
j_call: TRBJ2-2
clone_size: .
d_call: .
v_call: TRBV5-6

cdr3_aa: CASRAGDWRETQYF
cdr3_nt: TGTGCCAGCAGGGCCGGGGACTGGCGAGAGACCCAGTACTTC
j_call: TRBJ2-5
clone_size: .
d_call: .
v_call: TRBV6-6

cdr3_aa: CASSYRGQGNYGYTF
cdr3_nt: TGTGCCAGCAGTTACAGGGGACAGGGCAACTATGGCTACACCTTC
j_call: TRBJ1-2
clone_size: few
d_call: TRBD1
v_call: TRBV6-5

cdr3_aa: CASSQGQGTDTQYF
cdr3_nt: TGTGCCAGCAGCCAGGGACAGGGAACAGATACGCAGTATTTT
j_call: TRBJ2-3
clone_size: .
d_call: TRBD1
v_call: TRBV11-3

cdr3_aa: CASSLPLRETQYF
cdr3_nt: TGTGCCAGCAGCTTACCTCTACGGGAGACCCAGTACTTC
j_call: TRBJ2-5
clone_size: few
d_call: .
v_call: TRBV7-9

cdr3_aa: CASSPGYANTEAFF
cdr3_nt: TGTGCCAGCAGCCCGGGATATGCGAACACTGAAGCTTTCTTT
j_call: TRBJ1-1
clone_size: .
d_call: .
v_call: TRBV7-3

cdr3_aa: CASSHDLNTEAFF
cdr3_nt: TGTGCCAGCAGCCATGACTTGAACACTGAAGCTTTCTTT
j_call: TRBJ1-1
clone_size: few
d_call: .
v_call: TRBV5-6

cdr3_aa: CASSLHGTNSYEQYF
cdr3_nt: TGTGCCAGCAGCTTACACGGGACAAATTCCTACGAGCAGTACTTC
j_call: TRBJ2-7
clone_size: few
d_call: .
v_call: TRBV11-2

cdr3_aa: CASSLFAVNTEAFF
cdr3_nt: TGTGCCAGCAGTTTATTCGCGGTTAACACTGAAGCTTTCTTT
j_call: TRBJ1-1
clone_size: .
d_call: .
v_call: TRBV27

cdr3_aa: CASSIDGQETQYF
cdr3_nt: TGTGCCAGTAGTATAGACGGCCAAGAGACCCAGTACTTC
j_call: TRBJ2-5
clone_size: .
d_call: .
v_call: TRBV19

cdr3_aa: CASSYRGTDTEAFF
cdr3_nt: TGTGCCAGCAGTTACAGGGGAACGGACACTGAAGCTTTCTTT
j_call: TRBJ1-1
clone_size: .
d_call: .
v_call: TRBV6-6

cdr3_aa: CASSPTEGYGYTF
cdr3_nt: TGCGCCAGCAGCCCCACTGAGGGCTATGGCTACACCTTC
j_call: TRBJ1-2
clone_size: .
d_call: .
v_call: TRBV4-3

cdr3_aa: CASSFGAFYEQYF
cdr3_nt: TGCGCCAGCAGCTTTGGGGCTTTCTACGAGCAGTACTTC
j_call: TRBJ2-7
clone_size: few
d_call: .
v_call: TRBV5-1

cdr3_aa: CASSPSLGGGTGELFF
cdr3_nt: TGTGCCAGCAGTCCCTCCTTGGGCGGAGGGACCGGGGAGCTGTTTTTT
j_call: TRBJ2-2
clone_size: .
d_call: .
v_call: TRBV27

cdr3_aa: CASSLKWGRDNSPLHF
cdr3_nt: TGTGCCAGCAGCTTGAAGTGGGGGCGCGATAATTCACCCCTCCACTTT
j_call: TRBJ1-6
clone_size: .
d_call: .
v_call: TRBV5-6

cdr3_aa: CASSLVGGDTDTQYF
cdr3_nt: TGTGCCAGCAGCTTAGTGGGCGGGGACACAGATACGCAGTATTTT
j_call: TRBJ2-3
clone_size: .
d_call: .
v_call: TRBV7-9

cdr3_aa: CASPRWASGGAGETQYF
cdr3_nt: TGTGCCAGCCCCAGGTGGGCTAGCGGGGGGGCGGGGGAGACCCAGTACTTC
j_call: TRBJ2-5
clone_size: .
d_call: TRBD2
v_call: TRBV9

cdr3_aa: CASSSTRGASGYTF
cdr3_nt: TGCGCCAGCAGCTCGACACGGGGGGCAAGTGGCTACACCTTC
j_call: TRBJ1-2
clone_size: .
d_call: .
v_call: TRBV5-1

cdr3_aa: CASSPTALNEQFF
cdr3_nt: TGTGCCAGCTCACCAACAGCCCTTAATGAGCAGTTCTTC
j_call: TRBJ2-1
clone_size: .
d_call: .
v_call: TRBV18

cdr3_aa: CSVDRTGALAQYF
cdr3_nt: TGCAGCGTTGATCGTACAGGGGCTTTGGCCCAGTACTTC
j_call: TRBJ2-5
clone_size: few
d_call: TRBD1
v_call: TRBV29-1

cdr3_aa: CASPLARGSGDNTEAFF
cdr3_nt: TGTGCCAGCCCCTTGGCCCGGGGATCGGGGGATAACACTGAAGCTTTCTTT
j_call: TRBJ1-1
clone_size: .
d_call: .
v_call: TRBV28

cdr3_aa: CSVDRGDTGELFF
cdr3_nt: TGCAGCGTTGATAGGGGCGACACCGGGGAGCTGTTTTTT
j_call: TRBJ2-2
clone_size: .
d_call: .
v_call: TRBV29-1

cdr3_aa: CSVGGANEKLFF
cdr3_nt: TGCAGCGTTGGGGGGGCTAATGAAAAACTGTTTTTT
j_call: TRBJ1-4
clone_size: .
d_call: .
v_call: TRBV29-1

cdr3_aa: CASISGGTEAFF
cdr3_nt: TGCGCCAGCATATCGGGGGGCACTGAAGCTTTCTTT
j_call: TRBJ1-1
clone_size: .
d_call: .
v_call: TRBV23-1

cdr3_aa: CASLGTGEDEQYF
cdr3_nt: TGTGCCAGCCTTGGGACAGGGGAGGACGAGCAGTACTTC
j_call: TRBJ2-7
clone_size: .
d_call: TRBD1
v_call: TRBV19

cdr3_aa: CASSPRYGYTF
cdr3_nt: TGTGCCAGTAGTCCTAGATATGGCTACACCTTC
j_call: TRBJ1-2
clone_size: .
d_call: .
v_call: TRBV19

cdr3_aa: CASSLSRTEAFF
cdr3_nt: TGTGCCAGCAGCTTATCTAGGACTGAAGCTTTCTTT
j_call: TRBJ1-1
clone_size: .
d_call: .
v_call: TRBV7-9

cdr3_aa: CASTSREGPADTQYF
cdr3_nt: TGTGCCAGCACCTCTAGGGAGGGGCCCGCAGATACGCAGTATTTT
j_call: TRBJ2-3
clone_size: .
d_call: TRBD2
v_call: TRBV27

cdr3_aa: CASSRAGGGNQPQHF
cdr3_nt: TGTGCCAGCAGCCGGGCGGGTGGAGGCAATCAGCCCCAGCATTTT
j_call: TRBJ1-5
clone_size: .
d_call: .
v_call: TRBV28

cdr3_aa: CASSFGRETEAFF
cdr3_nt: TGTGCCAGCAGCTTCGGACGGGAAACTGAAGCTTTCTTT
j_call: TRBJ1-1
clone_size: .
d_call: .
v_call: TRBV11-3

cdr3_aa: CASSLLPGNYGYTF
cdr3_nt: TGTGCCAGCAGCTTACTGCCAGGGAACTATGGCTACACCTTC
j_call: TRBJ1-2
clone_size: .
d_call: .
v_call: TRBV5-4

cdr3_aa: CASSSGGRNTEAFF
cdr3_nt: TGTGCCAGCAGTTCAGGGGGCAGGAACACTGAAGCTTTCTTT
j_call: TRBJ1-1
clone_size: .
d_call: TRBD1
v_call: TRBV28

cdr3_aa: CASSLPGQGTNTGELFF
cdr3_nt: TGTGCCAGCAGCTTACCCGGACAGGGGACGAACACCGGGGAGCTGTTTTTT
j_call: TRBJ2-2
clone_size: .
d_call: TRBD1
v_call: TRBV7-8

cdr3_aa: CASVRAGGDSYNEQFF
cdr3_nt: TGTGCCAGCGTCCGAGCGGGCGGGGACTCCTACAATGAGCAGTTCTTC
j_call: TRBJ2-1
clone_size: .
d_call: .
v_call: TRBV2

cdr3_aa: CASSISWETQYF
cdr3_nt: TGTGCCAGCAGTATTAGCTGGGAGACCCAGTACTTC
j_call: TRBJ2-5
clone_size: few
d_call: .
v_call: TRBV2

cdr3_aa: CASSLQGDYGYTF
cdr3_nt: TGTGCCAGCAGCCTACAGGGGGACTATGGCTACACCTTC
j_call: TRBJ1-2
clone_size: few
d_call: TRBD1
v_call: TRBV7-8